One T cell receptor (beta chain) is described in this entry. The entry originates in a study of blood T cell repertoires in COVID-19. Whole-study context: The samples span acute and convalescent COVID-19 from the United States, Italy and Spain. PBMCs, B-cell-depleted T cells, or T cells provided the cDNA or gDNA that made up the material.

Per the original methods: Amplification from reference gene primers served as the basis for estimated nucleated cell counts. Repertoires were generated with immunoSEQ multiplex PCR, while TCRdb's copy carries only in-frame clones and drops some. The V and J calls and clone size were taken over from that table, and D and trimming were inferred from the DNA. The repertoire consists of roughly 180,000 clones, with 60% to 85% occurring once and the leading ten covering 8.1%. Followed over time, Seattle patients had been enrolled while infection was active. Trimming removed 2 bases from V and 1 base from J, with 10 bases in between. This CDR3 contains 15 residues. The germline CDR1 and CDR2 sequences are SGHDT and YYEEEE.

The chain joins TRBV5-6 to TRBJ2-1; D is unresolved. The receptor comes from an older woman with COVID-19, enrolled during active disease. What was sequenced was peripheral blood. The CDR3 nucleotides are TGTGCCAGCAGCTTTTTGGCTTTGTCCTACAATGAGCAGTTCTTC. It yields the protein CASSFLALSYNEQFF.